This T cell receptor (beta chain) was sequenced for a study of blood T cells in healthy people across ages. The second PCR ran roughly 6 to 11 cycles with a sample-barcoded 5' primer and J-beta primers. MiXCR was run by TCRdb on the 5' RACE reads, yielding one entry per CDR3 protein. The sample holds about a million distinct CDR3 sequences, around 48% seen once. The CDR3 consists of 11 residues. The germline V and J ends were trimmed by 1 base and 7 bases, with 7 bases remaining between them. Germline-derived CDR1 and CDR2 are DFQATT and SNEGSKA (reference sequence). The chain carries TRBV20-1 and TRBJ2-5; possible D gene TRBD1, 5 bases. The TCR was taken from a man younger than 45 in good health. The sample consisted of blood. As DNA, the CDR3 is TGCAGTGCTAGAGGTCAGGGGACCCAGTACTTC. Translating gives CSARGQGTQYF.